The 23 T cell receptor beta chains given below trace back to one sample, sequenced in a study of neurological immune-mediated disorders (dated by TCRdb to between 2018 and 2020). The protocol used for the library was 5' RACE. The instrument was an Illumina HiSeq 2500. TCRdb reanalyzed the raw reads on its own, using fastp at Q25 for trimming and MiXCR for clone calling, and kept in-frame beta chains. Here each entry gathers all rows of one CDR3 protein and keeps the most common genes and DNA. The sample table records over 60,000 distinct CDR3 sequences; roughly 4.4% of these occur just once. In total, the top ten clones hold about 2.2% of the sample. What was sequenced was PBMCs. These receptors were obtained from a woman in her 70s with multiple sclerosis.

As DNA, the CDR3 is TGCGCCAGCAGCTTGAAGGCGGGAGGGCCGTCCTACAATGAGCAGTTCTTC. It codes for CASSLKAGGPSYNEQFF. The chain links TRBV5-1 to TRBJ2-1; 9 bases fit TRBD2. After removal of 1 base from V and 1 base from J, the junction contained 6 bases not matched to a gene. Germline CDR1 and CDR2: SGHRS and YFSETQ. This CDR3 region has 17 residues.

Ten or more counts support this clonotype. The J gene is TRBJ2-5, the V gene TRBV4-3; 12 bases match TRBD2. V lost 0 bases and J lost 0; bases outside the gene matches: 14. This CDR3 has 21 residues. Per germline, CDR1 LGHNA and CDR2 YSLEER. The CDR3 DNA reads TGCGCCAGCAGCCAAGACCCCACGACTAGCGGGAGAAGGGGGTACCAAGAGACCCAGTACTTC. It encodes CASSQDPTTSGRRGYQETQYF.

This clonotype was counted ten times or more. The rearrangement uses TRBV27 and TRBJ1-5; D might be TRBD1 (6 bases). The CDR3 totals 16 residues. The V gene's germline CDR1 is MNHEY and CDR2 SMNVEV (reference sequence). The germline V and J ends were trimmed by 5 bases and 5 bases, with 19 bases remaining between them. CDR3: CASSPYKGGTDQPQHF. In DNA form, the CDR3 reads TGTGCCAGCAGTCCCTATAAGGGGGGGACCGATCAGCCCCAGCATTTT.

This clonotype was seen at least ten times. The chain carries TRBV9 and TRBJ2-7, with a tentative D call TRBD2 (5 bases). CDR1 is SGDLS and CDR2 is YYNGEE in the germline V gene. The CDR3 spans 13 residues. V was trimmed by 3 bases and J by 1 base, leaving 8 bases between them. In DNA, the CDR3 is TGTGCCAGCAGCGCTTCGGGATCCTACGAGCAGTACTTC. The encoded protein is CASSASGSYEQYF.

CDR3 nucleotides: TGTGCCAGCTCACGGGGGGACAGGGGGGTAATGAACACTGAAGCTTTCTTT. Translated: CASSRGDRGVMNTEAFF. The chain carries TRBV18 and TRBJ1-1; 11 bases agree with TRBD1. CDR1 is KGHSH and CDR2 is LQKENI in the germline V gene. V dropped 4 bases and J dropped 0; count of bases not matched to a gene: 7. This CDR3 contains 17 residues.

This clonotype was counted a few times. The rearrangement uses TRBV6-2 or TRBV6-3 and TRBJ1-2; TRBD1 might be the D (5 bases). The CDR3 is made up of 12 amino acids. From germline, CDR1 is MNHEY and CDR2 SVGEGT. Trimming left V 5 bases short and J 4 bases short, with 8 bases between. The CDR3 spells CASSQGFYGYTF. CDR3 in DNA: TGTGCCAGCAGTCAGGGATTCTATGGCTACACCTTC.

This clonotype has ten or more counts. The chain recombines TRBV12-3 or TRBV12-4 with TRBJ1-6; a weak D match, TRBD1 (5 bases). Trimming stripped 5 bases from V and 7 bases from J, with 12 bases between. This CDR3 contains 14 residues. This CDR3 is CASSRDRRNSPLHF. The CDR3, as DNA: TGTGCCAGCAGTAGGGACCGTAGAAATTCACCCCTCCACTTT.

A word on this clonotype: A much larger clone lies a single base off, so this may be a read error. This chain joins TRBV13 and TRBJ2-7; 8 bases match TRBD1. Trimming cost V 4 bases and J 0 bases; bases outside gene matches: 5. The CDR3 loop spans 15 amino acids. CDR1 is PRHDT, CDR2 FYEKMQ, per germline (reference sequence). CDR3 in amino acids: CASSYGQGHSYEQYF. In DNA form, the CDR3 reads TGTGCCAGCAGCTACGGACAGGGCCACTCCTACGAGCAGTACTTC.

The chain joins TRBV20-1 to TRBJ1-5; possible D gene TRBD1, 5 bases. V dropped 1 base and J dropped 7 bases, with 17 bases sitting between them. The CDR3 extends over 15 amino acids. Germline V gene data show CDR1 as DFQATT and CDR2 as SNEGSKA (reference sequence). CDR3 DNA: TGCAGTGCTAGAGCGAAGACGGGGGTTGGGCAGCCCCAGCATTTT. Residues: CSARAKTGVGQPQHF.

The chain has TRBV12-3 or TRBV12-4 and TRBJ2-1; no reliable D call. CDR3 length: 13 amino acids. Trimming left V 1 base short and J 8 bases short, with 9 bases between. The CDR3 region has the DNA TGTGCCAGCAGTTTAGATGAAACGGATGAGCAGTTCTTC. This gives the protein CASSLDETDEQFF.

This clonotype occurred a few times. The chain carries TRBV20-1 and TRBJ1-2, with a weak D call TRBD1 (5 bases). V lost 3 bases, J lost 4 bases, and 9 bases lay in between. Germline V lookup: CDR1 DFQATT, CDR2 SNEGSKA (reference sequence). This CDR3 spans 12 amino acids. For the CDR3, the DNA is TGCAGTGCTAGTTTGGACACCTATGGCTACACCTTC. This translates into CSASLDTYGYTF.

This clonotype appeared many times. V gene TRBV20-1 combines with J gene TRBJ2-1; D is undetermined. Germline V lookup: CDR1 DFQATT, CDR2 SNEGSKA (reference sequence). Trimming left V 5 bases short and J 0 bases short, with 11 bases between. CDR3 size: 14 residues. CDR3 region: CSAPFTSSYNEQFF. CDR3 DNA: TGCAGTGCTCCGTTTACAAGCTCCTACAATGAGCAGTTCTTC.

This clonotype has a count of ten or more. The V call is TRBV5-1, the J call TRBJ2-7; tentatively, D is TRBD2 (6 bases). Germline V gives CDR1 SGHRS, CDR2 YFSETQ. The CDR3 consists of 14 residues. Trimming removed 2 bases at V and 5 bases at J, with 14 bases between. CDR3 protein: CASSFYGSVDEQYF. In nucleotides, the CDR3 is TGCGCCAGCAGCTTTTACGGGAGCGTTGACGAGCAGTACTTC.

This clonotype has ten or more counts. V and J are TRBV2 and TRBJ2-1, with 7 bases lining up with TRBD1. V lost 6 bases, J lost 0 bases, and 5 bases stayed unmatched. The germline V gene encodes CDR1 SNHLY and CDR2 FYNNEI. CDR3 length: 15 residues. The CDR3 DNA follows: TGTGCCAGCAGGGGACAGCGGAACTCCTACAATGAGCAGTTCTTC. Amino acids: CASRGQRNSYNEQFF.

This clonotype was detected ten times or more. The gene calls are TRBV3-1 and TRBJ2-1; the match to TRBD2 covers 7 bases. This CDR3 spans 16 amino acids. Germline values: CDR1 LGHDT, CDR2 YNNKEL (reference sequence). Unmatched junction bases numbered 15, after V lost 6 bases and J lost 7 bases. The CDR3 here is CASRPRKGGSQNEQFF. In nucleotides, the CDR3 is TGTGCCAGCAGGCCAAGAAAGGGCGGGAGTCAAAATGAGCAGTTCTTC.

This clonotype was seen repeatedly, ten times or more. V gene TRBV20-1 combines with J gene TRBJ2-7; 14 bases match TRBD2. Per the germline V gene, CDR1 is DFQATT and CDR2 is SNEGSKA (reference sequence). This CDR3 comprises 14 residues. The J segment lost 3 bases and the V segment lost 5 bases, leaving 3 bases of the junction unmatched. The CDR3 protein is CSAGLAGGSYEQYF. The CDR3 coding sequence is TGCAGTGCTGGACTAGCGGGAGGAAGCTACGAGCAGTACTTC.

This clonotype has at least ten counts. CDR3 nucleotides: TGTGCCAGCAGCACTAGCGTGGGAGAGCAGTACTTC. It specifies CASSTSVGEQYF. This chain connects TRBV7-2 to TRBJ2-7, with 7 nucleotides matching TRBD2. Germline trimming cut 5 bases from V and 7 bases from J; bases unmatched to any gene: 5. This CDR3 contains 12 residues. Germline values: CDR1 SGHTA, CDR2 FQGNSA.

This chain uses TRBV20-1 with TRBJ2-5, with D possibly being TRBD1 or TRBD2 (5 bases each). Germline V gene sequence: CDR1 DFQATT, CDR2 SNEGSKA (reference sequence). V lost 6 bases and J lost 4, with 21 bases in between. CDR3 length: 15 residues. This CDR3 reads CSADSGAQKGETQYF. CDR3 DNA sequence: TGCAGTGCCGATTCCGGGGCCCAAAAAGGAGAGACCCAGTACTTC.

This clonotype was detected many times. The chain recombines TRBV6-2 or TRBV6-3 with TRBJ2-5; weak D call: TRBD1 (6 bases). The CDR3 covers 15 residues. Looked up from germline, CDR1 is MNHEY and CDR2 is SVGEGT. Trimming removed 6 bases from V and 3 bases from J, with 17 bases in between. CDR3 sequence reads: CASSPLAGAEETQYF. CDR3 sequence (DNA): TGTGCCAGCAGCCCTCTCGCAGGGGCGGAAGAGACCCAGTACTTC.

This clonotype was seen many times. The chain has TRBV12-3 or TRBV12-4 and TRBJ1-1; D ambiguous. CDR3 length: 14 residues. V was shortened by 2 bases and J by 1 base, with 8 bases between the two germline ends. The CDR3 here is CASSLNAQNTEAFF. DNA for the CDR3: TGTGCCAGCAGTTTAAATGCCCAGAACACTGAAGCTTTCTTT.

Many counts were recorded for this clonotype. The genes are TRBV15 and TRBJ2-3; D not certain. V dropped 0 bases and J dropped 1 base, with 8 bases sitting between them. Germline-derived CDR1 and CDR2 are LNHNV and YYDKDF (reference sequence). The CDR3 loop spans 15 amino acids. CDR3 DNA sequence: TGTGCCACCAGCAGAGACCCTTTGGGCACAGATACGCAGTATTTT. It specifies CATSRDPLGTDTQYF.

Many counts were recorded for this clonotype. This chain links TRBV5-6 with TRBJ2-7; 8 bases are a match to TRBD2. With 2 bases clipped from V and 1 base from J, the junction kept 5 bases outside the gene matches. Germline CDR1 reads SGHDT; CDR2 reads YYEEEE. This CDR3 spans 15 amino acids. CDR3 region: CASSFPGTRSYEQYF. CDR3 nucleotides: TGTGCCAGCAGCTTCCCCGGGACTAGATCCTACGAGCAGTACTTC.

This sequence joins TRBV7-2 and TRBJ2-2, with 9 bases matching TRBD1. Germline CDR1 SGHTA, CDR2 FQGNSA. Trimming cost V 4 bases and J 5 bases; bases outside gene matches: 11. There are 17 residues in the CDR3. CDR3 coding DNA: TGTGCCAGCAGCTCCCCCTCACGGACAGGGGTGACCGGGGAGCTGTTTTTT. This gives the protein CASSSPSRTGVTGELFF.